Shown below are 14 T cell receptor beta chains from a single sample sequenced in a study of blood T cell repertoires in COVID-19. Here immunoSEQ multiplex PCR was the method, and the copy in TCRdb shows in-frame clones only, minus some. The sample consists of around 110,000 clones, roughly 83% of them appearing once. Material for sequencing was peripheral blood. The source of these receptors is a man between 25 and 39 years old with acute or convalescent COVID-19.

The V call is TRBV19, the J call TRBJ1-4, with 7 bases matching TRBD1. Trimming at V came to 6 bases and at J to 0 bases, leaving 10 bases not matched to a gene. In germline, CDR1 is LNHDA, CDR2 SQIVND (reference sequence). The CDR3 covers 17 residues. This CDR3 is CASRGHRDSATNEKLFF. The CDR3 region has the DNA TGTGCCAGTAGGGGCCACCGGGACAGTGCAACTAATGAAAAACTGTTTTTT.

The J gene is TRBJ2-1, the V gene TRBV19, with 8 positions matching TRBD1. The CDR3 has 14 amino acids. Trimming cost V 5 bases and J 7 bases; bases outside gene matches: 7. CDR1 and CDR2 (germline): LNHDA, SQIVND (reference sequence). This chain's CDR3 is CASSPRQGWNEQFF. CDR3 in DNA: TGTGCCAGTAGTCCCAGACAGGGGTGGAATGAGCAGTTCTTC.

This chain links TRBV28 with TRBJ2-1, with TRBD2 matching over 8 bases. V gave up 3 bases and J gave up 3 bases; unmatched junction bases: 4. The CDR3 extends over 15 amino acids. Germline CDR1 reads MDHEN; CDR2 reads SYDVKM. The CDR3 is CASSLPSGYYNEQFF. In DNA, the CDR3 is TGTGCCAGCAGTTTGCCTAGCGGGTACTACAATGAGCAGTTCTTC.

The chain combines TRBV19 with TRBJ2-1, with 7 positions matching TRBD1. From germline, CDR1 is LNHDA and CDR2 SQIVND (reference sequence). Germline trimming cut 8 bases from V and 3 bases from J; bases unmatched to any gene: 16. CDR3 size: 17 residues. Here the CDR3 reads CASRRSAGTDYYNEQFF. The CDR3 DNA sequence: TGTGCCAGTCGCCGTTCGGCCGGGACAGATTACTACAATGAGCAGTTCTTC.

CDR3 loop: CASSLVGLVYNEQFF. DNA for the CDR3: TGTGCCAGCAGCTTAGTGGGACTAGTCTACAATGAGCAGTTCTTC. The chain joins TRBV7-9 to TRBJ2-1, with TRBD2 matching 8 bases. V shed 1 base, J shed 3 bases, and the junction held 2 bases outside the gene matches. This CDR3 has 15 residues. Germline V gives CDR1 SEHNR, CDR2 FQNEAQ (reference sequence).

The chain joins TRBV7-6 to TRBJ2-1; 11 nucleotides match TRBD2. V was clipped by 1 base and J by 1 base; unmatched bases: 3. Germline CDR1 and CDR2: SGHVS and FNYEAQ. The CDR3 contains 17 residues. CDR3 in DNA: TGTGCCAGCAGCTTAGTAGCGGGAGGGGGATCCTACAATGAGCAGTTCTTC. This sequence encodes CASSLVAGGGSYNEQFF.

The V and J genes are TRBV11-2 and TRBJ2-3; D ambiguous. V was clipped by 4 bases and J by 2 bases, with 7 bases between them. From germline, CDR1 is SGHAT and CDR2 FQNNGV. This CDR3 spans 13 amino acids. The CDR3 spells CASSSSLTDTQYF. Written as DNA, the CDR3 is TGTGCCAGCAGCTCTTCACTCACAGATACGCAGTATTTT.

The chain has TRBV9 and TRBJ1-2; perhaps TRBD1 as D (6 bases). The V gene's germline CDR1 is SGDLS and CDR2 YYNGEE. Deletions cut 4 bases from V and 6 bases from J, with 10 bases between. The CDR3 totals 12 residues. CDR3 residues: CASSQQGNGYTF. The CDR3 bases are TGTGCCAGCAGCCAACAGGGTAATGGCTACACCTTC.

The chain uses TRBV6-6 and TRBJ2-1; TRBD2 aligns across 8 bases. CDR1 MNHNY and CDR2 SVGAGI come from the germline V gene (reference sequence). The CDR3 totals 16 residues. Trimming cost V 6 bases and J 2 bases; bases outside gene matches: 9. The CDR3 reads CASRNKLAAAYNEQFF. As DNA, the CDR3 is TGTGCCAGCAGGAACAAACTAGCGGCCGCCTACAATGAGCAGTTCTTC.

The rearrangement joins TRBV3-1 (or the pseudogene TRBV3-2) to TRBJ2-3; TRBD2 aligns across 9 bases. After removal of 1 base from V and 5 bases from J, the junction contained 4 bases not matched to a gene. Germline values: CDR1 LGHDT, CDR2 YNNKEL (reference sequence). CDR3 length equals 15 residues. The CDR3 reads CASSQGRGGLDTQYF. CDR3 coding DNA: TGTGCCAGCAGCCAAGGGCGGGGGGGGTTAGATACGCAGTATTTT.

The genes are TRBV6-2 or TRBV6-3 and TRBJ2-7; 11 nucleotides line up with TRBD1. The CDR3 consists of 15 residues. CDR1 is MNHEY, CDR2 SVGEGT, per germline. J was trimmed by 6 bases and V by 6 bases; bases with no gene match: 10. The CDR3 loop reads CASSDRGTGGREQYF. The CDR3 coding sequence is TGTGCCAGCAGCGACCGGGGGACAGGGGGTCGCGAGCAGTACTTC.

The genes are TRBV2 and TRBJ1-6; 8 bases are shared with TRBD1. Losses at the gene ends were 1 base for V and 0 bases for J; bases not matched to a gene: 2. The CDR3 has 17 residues. Germline CDR1 and CDR2: SNHLY and FYNNEI. CDR3: CASSEDRGASYNSPLHF. Here the CDR3 DNA reads TGTGCCAGCAGTGAAGACAGGGGGGCCTCCTATAATTCACCCCTCCACTTT.

The V gene is TRBV7-2, the J gene TRBJ2-1, with D perhaps TRBD1 (6 bases). The CDR3 totals 15 residues. Germline V gives CDR1 SGHTA, CDR2 FQGNSA. Trimming stripped 1 base from V and 8 bases from J, with 15 bases between. The CDR3 region has the DNA TGTGCCAGCAGCTTAGTCGGTTCCAGGGGCCATGAGCAGTTCTTC. It codes for CASSLVGSRGHEQFF.

J is TRBJ2-3 and V is TRBV2; TRBD2 aligns across 9 bases. Germline CDR1 SNHLY, CDR2 FYNNEI. V gave up 4 bases and J gave up 6 bases; unmatched junction bases: 5. This CDR3 is 14 amino acids long. This CDR3 is CASSVRAGGDTQYF. Here the CDR3 DNA reads TGTGCCAGCAGTGTGAGGGCGGGGGGGGATACGCAGTATTTT.